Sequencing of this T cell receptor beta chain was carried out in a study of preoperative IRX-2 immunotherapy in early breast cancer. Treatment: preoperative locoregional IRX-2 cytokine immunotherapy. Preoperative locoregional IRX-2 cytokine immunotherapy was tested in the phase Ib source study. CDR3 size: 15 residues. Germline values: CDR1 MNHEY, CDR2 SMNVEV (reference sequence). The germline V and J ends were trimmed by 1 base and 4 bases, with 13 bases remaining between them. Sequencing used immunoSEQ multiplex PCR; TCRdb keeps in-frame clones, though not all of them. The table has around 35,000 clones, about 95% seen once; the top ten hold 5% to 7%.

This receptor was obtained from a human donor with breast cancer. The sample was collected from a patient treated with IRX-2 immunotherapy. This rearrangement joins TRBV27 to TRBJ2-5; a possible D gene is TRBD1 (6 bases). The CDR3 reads CASSLFAGVIETQYF. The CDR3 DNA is TGTGCCAGCAGTTTATTTGCAGGGGTTATAGAGACCCAGTACTTC.